This TCR beta chain stems from a study of TIL therapy for anti-PD-1-resistant metastatic lung cancer. Study-level points and caveats: The baseline peripheral repertoire was partially replaced by infused TIL clonotypes that later decayed.

Sample time point: pre-treatment sample, taken before nivolumab and TIL therapy. Of note for this clone: What it recognizes is unknown.

Sequencing used immunoSEQ v3. Assay used: immunoSEQ multiplex PCR; TCRdb lists only in-frame clones, some missing. The table shows more than 35,000 clones, with about 73% occurring only once. Germline CDR1 is SEHNR and CDR2 is FQNEAQ (reference sequence). Trimming removed 6 bases from V and 1 base from J, with 13 bases in between. The CDR3 runs to 14 residues. This receptor was taken from a person aged 25-85 years with non-small cell lung cancer. The starting material was blood, obtained at baseline. The gene calls are TRBV7-9 and TRBJ2-7, with D possibly TRBD2 on 5 matching bases. CDR3 sequence reads: CASSPPGISYEQYF. The DNA for the CDR3 is TGTGCCAGCAGTCCCCCGGGAATTTCCTACGAGCAGTACTTC.